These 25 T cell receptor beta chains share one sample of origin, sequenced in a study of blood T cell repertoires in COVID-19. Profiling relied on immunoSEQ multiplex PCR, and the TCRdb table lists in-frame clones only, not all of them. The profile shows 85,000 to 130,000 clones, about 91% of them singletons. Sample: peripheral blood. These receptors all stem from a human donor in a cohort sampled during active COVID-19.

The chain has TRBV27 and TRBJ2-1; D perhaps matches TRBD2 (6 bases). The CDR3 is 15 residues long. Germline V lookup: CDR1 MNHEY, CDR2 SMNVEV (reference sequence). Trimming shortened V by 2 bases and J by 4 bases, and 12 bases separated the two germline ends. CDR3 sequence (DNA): TGTGCCAGCAGTTTACACGGGGACTTATACAATGAGCAGTTCTTC. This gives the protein CASSLHGDLYNEQFF.

The CDR3 loop reads CASSLTPAGGPQETQYF. The DNA for the CDR3 is TGTGCCAGCAGCTTGACACCTGCGGGGGGCCCCCAAGAGACCCAGTACTTC. The chain is built from TRBV5-5 and TRBJ2-5, with 8 bases identical to TRBD2. Losses at the gene ends were 1 base for V and 1 base for J; bases not matched to a gene: 9. The germline V gene encodes CDR1 SGHKS and CDR2 YYEKEE (reference sequence). This CDR3 has 17 residues.

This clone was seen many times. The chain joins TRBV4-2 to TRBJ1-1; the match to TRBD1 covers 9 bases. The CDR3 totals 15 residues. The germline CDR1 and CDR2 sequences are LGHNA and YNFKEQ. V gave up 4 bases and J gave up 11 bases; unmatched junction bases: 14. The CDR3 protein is CASSPKDRGMLDAFF. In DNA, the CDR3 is TGTGCCAGCAGCCCTAAGGACAGGGGAATGCTTGACGCTTTCTTT.

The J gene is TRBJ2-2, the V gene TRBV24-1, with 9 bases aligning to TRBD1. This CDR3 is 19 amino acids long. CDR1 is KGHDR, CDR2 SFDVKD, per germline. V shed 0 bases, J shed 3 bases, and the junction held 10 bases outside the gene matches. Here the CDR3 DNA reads TGTGCCACCAGTGATTTGGATAACTGGACAGGGGTCCACACCGGGGAGCTGTTTTTT. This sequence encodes CATSDLDNWTGVHTGELFF.

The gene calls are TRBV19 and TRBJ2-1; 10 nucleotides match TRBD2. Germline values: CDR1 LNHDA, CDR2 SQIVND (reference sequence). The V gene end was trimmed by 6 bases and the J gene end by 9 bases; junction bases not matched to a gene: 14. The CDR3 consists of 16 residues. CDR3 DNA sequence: TGTGCCAGTAGCATAAGCGGGGGGGCGGGTTTCGGTGAGCAGTTCTTC. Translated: CASSISGGAGFGEQFF.

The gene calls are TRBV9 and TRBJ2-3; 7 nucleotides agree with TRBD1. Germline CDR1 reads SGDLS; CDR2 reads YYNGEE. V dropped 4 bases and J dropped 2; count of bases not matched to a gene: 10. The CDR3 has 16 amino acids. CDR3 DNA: TGTGCCAGCAGCATCGGGGACAGCCAAATCACAGATACGCAGTATTTT. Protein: CASSIGDSQITDTQYF.

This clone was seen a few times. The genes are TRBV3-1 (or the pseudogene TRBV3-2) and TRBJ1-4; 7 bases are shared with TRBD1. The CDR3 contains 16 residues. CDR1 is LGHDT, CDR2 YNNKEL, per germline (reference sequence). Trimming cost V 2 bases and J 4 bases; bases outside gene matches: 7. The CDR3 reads CASSQYGTADNEKLFF. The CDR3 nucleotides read TGTGCCAGCAGCCAATACGGGACAGCAGATAATGAAAAACTGTTTTTT.

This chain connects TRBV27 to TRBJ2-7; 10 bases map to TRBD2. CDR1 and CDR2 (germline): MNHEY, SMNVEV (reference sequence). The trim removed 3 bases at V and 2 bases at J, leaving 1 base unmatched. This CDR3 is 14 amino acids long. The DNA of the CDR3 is TGTGCCAGCAGTTTTCTAGCGGGAGCCTACGAGCAGTACTTC. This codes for CASSFLAGAYEQYF.

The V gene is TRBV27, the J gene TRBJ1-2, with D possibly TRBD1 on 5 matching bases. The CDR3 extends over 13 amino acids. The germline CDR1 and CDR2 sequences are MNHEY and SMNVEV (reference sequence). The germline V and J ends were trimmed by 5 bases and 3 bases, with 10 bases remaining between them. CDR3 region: CASSATDDYGYTF. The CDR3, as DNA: TGTGCCAGCAGTGCGACAGACGACTATGGCTACACCTTC.

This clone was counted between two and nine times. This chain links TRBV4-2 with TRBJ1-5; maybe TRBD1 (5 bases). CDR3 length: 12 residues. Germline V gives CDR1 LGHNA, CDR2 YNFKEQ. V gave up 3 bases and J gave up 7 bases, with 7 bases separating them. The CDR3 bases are TGTGCCAGCAGCCATGGGGGGCAGCCCCAGCATTTT. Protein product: CASSHGGQPQHF.

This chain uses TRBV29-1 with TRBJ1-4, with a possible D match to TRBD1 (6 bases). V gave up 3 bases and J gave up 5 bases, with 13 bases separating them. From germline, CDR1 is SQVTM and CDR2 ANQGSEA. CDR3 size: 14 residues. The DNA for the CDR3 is TGCAGCGTTGAGGGGGCCAGGAAGAATGAAAAACTGTTTTTT. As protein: CSVEGARKNEKLFF.

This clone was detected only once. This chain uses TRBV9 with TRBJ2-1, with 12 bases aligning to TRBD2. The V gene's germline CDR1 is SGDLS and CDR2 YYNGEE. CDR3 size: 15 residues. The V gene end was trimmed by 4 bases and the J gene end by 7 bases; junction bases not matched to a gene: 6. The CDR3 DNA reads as TGTGCCAGCAGCCCATCCGGGACTAGCGGGAATGAGCAGTTCTTC. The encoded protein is CASSPSGTSGNEQFF.

CDR3 residues: CASSPAAFTEAFF. The CDR3 DNA follows: TGTGCCAGCAGCCCCGCGGCCTTCACTGAAGCTTTCTTT. The chain recombines TRBV7-6 with TRBJ1-1; D gene ambiguous. With 5 bases removed from V and 4 bases from J, the gap between germline ends came to 11 bases. CDR1 and CDR2 (germline): SGHVS, FNYEAQ. The CDR3 spans 13 residues.

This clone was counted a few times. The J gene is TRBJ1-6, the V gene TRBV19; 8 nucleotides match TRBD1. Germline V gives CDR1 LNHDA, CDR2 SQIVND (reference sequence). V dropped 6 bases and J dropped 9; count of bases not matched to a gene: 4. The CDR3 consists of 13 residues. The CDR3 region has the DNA TGTGCCAGTAGGGACAGGGTTGCTTCACCCCTCCACTTT. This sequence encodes CASRDRVASPLHF.

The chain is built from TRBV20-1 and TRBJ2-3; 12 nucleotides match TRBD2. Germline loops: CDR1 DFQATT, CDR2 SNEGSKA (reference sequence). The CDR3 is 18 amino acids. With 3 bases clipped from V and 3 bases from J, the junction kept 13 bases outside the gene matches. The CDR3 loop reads CSASWASGRAESTDTQYF. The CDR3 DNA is TGCAGTGCTAGTTGGGCTAGCGGGAGGGCCGAAAGTACAGATACGCAGTATTTT.

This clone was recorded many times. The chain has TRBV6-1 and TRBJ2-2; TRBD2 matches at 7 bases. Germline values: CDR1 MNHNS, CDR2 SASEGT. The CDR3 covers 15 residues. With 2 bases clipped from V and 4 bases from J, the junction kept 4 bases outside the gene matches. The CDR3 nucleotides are TGTGCCAGCAGTGAACGGGGGGAGGGCACCGGGGAGCTGTTTTTT. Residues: CASSERGEGTGELFF.

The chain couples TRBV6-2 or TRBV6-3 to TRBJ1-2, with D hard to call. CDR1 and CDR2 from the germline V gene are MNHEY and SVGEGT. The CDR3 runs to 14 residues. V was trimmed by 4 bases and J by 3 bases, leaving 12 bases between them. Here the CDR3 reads CASSFPGLYYGYTF. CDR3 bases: TGTGCCAGCAGTTTTCCGGGTCTCTACTATGGCTACACCTTC.

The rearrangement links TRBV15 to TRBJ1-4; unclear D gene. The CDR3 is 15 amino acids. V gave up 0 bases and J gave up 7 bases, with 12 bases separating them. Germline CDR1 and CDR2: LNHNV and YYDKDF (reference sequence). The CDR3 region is CATSRELSGAEKLFF. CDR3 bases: TGTGCCACCAGCAGAGAGTTGTCAGGTGCTGAAAAACTGTTTTTT.

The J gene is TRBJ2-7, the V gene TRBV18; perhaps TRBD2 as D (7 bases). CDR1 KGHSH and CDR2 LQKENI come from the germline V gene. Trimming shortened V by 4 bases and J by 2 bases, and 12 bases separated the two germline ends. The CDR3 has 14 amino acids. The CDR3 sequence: CASSQGGGAYEQYF. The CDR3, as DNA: TGTGCCAGCTCACAGGGAGGGGGAGCCTACGAGCAGTACTTC.

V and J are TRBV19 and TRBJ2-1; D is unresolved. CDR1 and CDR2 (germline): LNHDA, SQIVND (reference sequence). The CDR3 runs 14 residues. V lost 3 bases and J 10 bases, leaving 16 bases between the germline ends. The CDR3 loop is CASSIERAAREQFF. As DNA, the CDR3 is TGTGCCAGTAGTATTGAGCGTGCTGCTCGGGAGCAGTTCTTC. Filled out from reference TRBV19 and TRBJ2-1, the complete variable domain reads DGGITQSPKYLFRKEGQNVTLSCEQNLNHDAMYWYRQDPGQGLRLIYYSQIVNDFQKGDIAEGYSVSREKKESFPLTVTSAQKNPTAFYLCASSIERAAREQFFGPGTRLTVL.

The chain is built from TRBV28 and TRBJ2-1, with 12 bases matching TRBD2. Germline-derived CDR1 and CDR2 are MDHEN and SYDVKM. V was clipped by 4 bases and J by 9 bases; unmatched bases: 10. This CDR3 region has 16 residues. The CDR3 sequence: CASSSLTTSGSSEQFF. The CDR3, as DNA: TGTGCCAGCAGTTCGCTTACGACTAGCGGGAGCAGTGAGCAGTTCTTC.

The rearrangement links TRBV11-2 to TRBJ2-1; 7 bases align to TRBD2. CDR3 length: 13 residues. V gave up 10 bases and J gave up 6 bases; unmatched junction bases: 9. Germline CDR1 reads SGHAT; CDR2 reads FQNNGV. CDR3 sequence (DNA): TGTGCCACAGGGCGGGAGTTTTTCAATGAGCAGTTCTTC. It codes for CATGREFFNEQFF.

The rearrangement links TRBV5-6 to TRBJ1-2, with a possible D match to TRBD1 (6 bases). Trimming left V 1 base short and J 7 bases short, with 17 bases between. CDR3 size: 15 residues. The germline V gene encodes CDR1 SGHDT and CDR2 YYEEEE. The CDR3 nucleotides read TGTGCCAGCAGCTTGCCCAACCAGGGGAGTCGTGGCTACACCTTC. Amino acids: CASSLPNQGSRGYTF.

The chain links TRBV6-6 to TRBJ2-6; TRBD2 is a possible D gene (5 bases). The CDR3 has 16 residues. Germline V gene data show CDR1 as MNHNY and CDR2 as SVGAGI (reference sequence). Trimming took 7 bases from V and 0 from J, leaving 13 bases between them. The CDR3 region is CASTPTRPSGANVLTF. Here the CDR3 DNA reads TGTGCCAGCACCCCCACTAGACCCTCTGGGGCCAACGTCCTGACTTTC.

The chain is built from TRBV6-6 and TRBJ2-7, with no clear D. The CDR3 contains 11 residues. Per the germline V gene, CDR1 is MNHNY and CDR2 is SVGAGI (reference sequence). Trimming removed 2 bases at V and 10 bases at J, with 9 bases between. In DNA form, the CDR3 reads TGTGCCAGCAGTTACGATACTTACCAGTACTTC. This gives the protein CASSYDTYQYF.